The clone carrying this T cell receptor beta chain appeared many times. Its antigen is not identified. The sample is drawn from a study of T cells in Graves' hyperthyroidism and ophthalmopathy. Deletions cut 5 bases from V and 6 bases from J, with 20 bases between. Germline lookup yields CDR1 SGHTA and CDR2 FQGNSA. The CDR3 contains 16 residues. Whole-study results and caveats: Most thyroid clonotypes that were expanded above 0.001 also turned up in blood.

TCR beta CDR3 sequences were amplified from RNA transcripts. During a first-round RT-PCR of the TCR CDR3, the HTBI primer set was used. Each CDR3 protein is one row after TCRdb ran MiXCR on the multiplex PCR reads. Found here are more than 350,000 distinct CDR3 sequences, over 12% of them singletons; the top ten hold roughly 19%. The gene calls are TRBV7-2 and TRBJ2-1; possible D gene TRBD2, 5 bases. The sample taken for sequencing was blood. The sequence was obtained from a woman aged 55 to 70 with Graves' ophthalmopathy. CDR3 loop: CASSSRGLRGSNEQFF. The CDR3 bases are TGTGCCAGCAGCAGTCGTGGGCTCCGGGGATCCAATGAGCAGTTCTTC.